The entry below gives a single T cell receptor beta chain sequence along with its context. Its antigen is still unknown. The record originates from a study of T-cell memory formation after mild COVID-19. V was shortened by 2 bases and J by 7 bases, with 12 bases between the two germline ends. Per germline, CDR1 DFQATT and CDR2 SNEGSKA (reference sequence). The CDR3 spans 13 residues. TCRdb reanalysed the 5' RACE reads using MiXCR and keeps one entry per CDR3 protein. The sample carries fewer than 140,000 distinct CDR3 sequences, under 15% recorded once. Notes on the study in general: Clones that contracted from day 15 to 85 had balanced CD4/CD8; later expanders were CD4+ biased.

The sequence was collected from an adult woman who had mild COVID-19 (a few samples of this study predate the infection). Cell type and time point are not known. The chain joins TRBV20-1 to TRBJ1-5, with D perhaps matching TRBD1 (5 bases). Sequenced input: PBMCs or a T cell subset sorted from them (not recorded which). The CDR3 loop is CSARQGGGQPQHF. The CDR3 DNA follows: TGCAGTGCTAGACAGGGTGGAGGGCAGCCCCAGCATTTT.